This T cell receptor (beta chain) appears in the sequencing data of a study of beta chain features in type 1 diabetes. For the study at large: The samples had more than 95 million sorted cells examined in all.

There are 15 residues in the CDR3. V was pared by 5 bases and J by 1 base, with 7 bases of the junction left unmatched. Germline CDR1 and CDR2: SEHNR and FQNEAQ (reference sequence). Of note for this clone: Antigen unknown.

All of the isolated RNA was reverse transcribed, so expressed TCRB transcripts were sequenced. The protocol was immunoSEQ multiplex PCR, while the TCRdb copy is restricted to in-frame clones and leaves out a portion. Among under 900,000 clones listed, around a sixth were seen once. Study-wide results and limits: Healthy donors had naive, central memory and Treg TCRB repertoires that appeared less similar than those seen among patients.

V and J are TRBV7-9 and TRBJ2-7; 8 nucleotides line up with TRBD2. The receptor's source is a woman under 30 in good health. The material sequenced was naive CD4+ T cells from blood. DNA of the CDR3: TGTGCCAGCAGCCCCTTAGCGGGGCCTTCCTACGAGCAGTACTTC. Its translation: CASSPLAGPSYEQYF.